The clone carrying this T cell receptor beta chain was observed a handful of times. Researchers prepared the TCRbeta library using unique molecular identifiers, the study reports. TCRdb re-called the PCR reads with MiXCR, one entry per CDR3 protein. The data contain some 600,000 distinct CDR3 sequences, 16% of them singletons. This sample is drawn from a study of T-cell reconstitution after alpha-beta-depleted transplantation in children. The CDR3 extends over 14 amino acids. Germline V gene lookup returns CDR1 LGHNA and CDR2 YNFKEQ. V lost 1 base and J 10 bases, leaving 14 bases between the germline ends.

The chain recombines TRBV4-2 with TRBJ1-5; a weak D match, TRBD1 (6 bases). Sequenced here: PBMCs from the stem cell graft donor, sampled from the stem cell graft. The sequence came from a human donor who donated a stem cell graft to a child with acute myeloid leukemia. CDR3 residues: CASSQGTAAEPQHF. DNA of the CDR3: TGTGCCAGCAGCCAAGGGACAGCCGCTGAACCCCAGCATTTT.